Below, one T cell receptor beta chain is given with its context. The CDR3 contains 13 residues. Germline-derived CDR1 and CDR2 are SEHNR and FQNEAQ (reference sequence). Trimming removed 3 bases at V and 4 bases at J, with 9 bases between. These data come from a study of blood T cell repertoires in COVID-19. Study-level background: Sample material is recorded as cDNA or gDNA derived from T cells, B-cell-depleted T cells, or PBMCs.

Per the authors' pipeline: It was from reference gene primer amplification that nucleated cell counts were estimated. Sequenced by immunoSEQ multiplex PCR; TCRdb stores in-frame clones only, minus some. V and J calls and clone size come straight from that table; D and trimming were deduced from the DNA. The data contain roughly 150,000 clones, 87% of them singletons. The sequence came from a human donor in a cohort sampled during active COVID-19. The chain has TRBV7-9 and TRBJ1-2; possibly TRBD1 for D (5 bases). Sample: peripheral blood. The CDR3 spells CASSFGGVYGYTF. CDR3 nucleotides: TGTGCCAGCAGCTTTGGGGGGGTCTATGGCTACACCTTC.